Listed here are 23 T cell receptor beta chains from one sample, sequenced in a study of T cells in Graves' hyperthyroidism and ophthalmopathy. Researchers amplified the TCR beta CDR3 regions from RNA transcripts. In the first-round RT-PCR of the TCR CDR3, the HTBI primer set was used. TCRdb reanalysed the multiplex PCR reads using MiXCR and keeps one entry per CDR3 protein. The sample carries about 600,000 distinct CDR3 sequences, 12% to 15% recorded once. What was sequenced was blood. The receptor source for this set is a woman under 30 with Graves' ophthalmopathy.

This clonotype came up a few times. V usage is TRBV12-5 and J usage is TRBJ2-3, with unresolved D. CDR3 length: 12 residues. The V gene's germline CDR1 is LGHNT and CDR2 FRNRAP. With 0 bases removed from V and 4 bases from J, the gap between germline ends came to 2 bases. The CDR3 reads CASGLVSDTQYF. The CDR3 region has the DNA TGTGCTAGTGGTTTGGTATCAGATACGCAGTATTTT.

The V gene is TRBV6-5, the J gene TRBJ2-6, with D hard to call. CDR1 is MNHEY and CDR2 is SVGAGI in the germline V gene. Trimming took 2 bases from V and 2 from J, leaving 10 bases between them. This CDR3 has 16 amino acids. Here the CDR3 DNA reads TGTGCCAGCAGTTACCCCCAGAAACCTGGGGCCAACGTCCTGACTTTC. It encodes CASSYPQKPGANVLTF.

Many counts were recorded for this clonotype. The V call is TRBV11-2, the J call TRBJ1-2; D is ambiguous. Looked up from germline, CDR1 is SGHAT and CDR2 is FQNNGV. The CDR3 runs 13 residues. V gave up 1 base and J gave up 6 bases, with 9 bases separating them. The CDR3 DNA reads as TGTGCCAGCAGCTTAGCATTGGGGAATGGCTACACCTTC. It encodes CASSLALGNGYTF.

This clonotype was seen a handful of times. The rearrangement uses TRBV29-1 and TRBJ2-7, with 8 nucleotides matching TRBD1. CDR1 is SQVTM and CDR2 is ANQGSEA in the germline V gene. The CDR3 is 11 residues long. After removal of 7 bases from V and 5 bases from J, the junction contained 4 bases not matched to a gene. CDR3 DNA sequence: TGCAGCGCGGGACAGGTCGACGAGCAGTACTTC. Protein sequence: CSAGQVDEQYF.

This clonotype has a handful of counts. Its ends do not fully match the called genes, so a read error is possible. The chain links TRBV2 to TRBJ2-2, with D possibly matching TRBD1 (6 bases). The germline V gene encodes CDR1 SNHLY and CDR2 FYNNEI. This CDR3 contains 17 residues. CDR3 DNA sequence: TGTGCCAGCTCGCGGACCGCGGCAGGGGTCGGCACCGAGGAGCTGTTTTTT. Its translation: CASSRTAAGVGTEELFF.

This clonotype has more than one count but fewer than ten. CDR3 DNA sequence: TGTGCCAGCAGCAAAGGGACAGGGGTTCATACGCAGTATTTT. Amino acids: CASSKGTGVHTQYF. The chain combines TRBV7-9 with TRBJ2-3; 10 bases fit TRBD1. The CDR3 extends over 14 amino acids. Unmatched junction bases numbered 6, after V lost 5 bases and J lost 7 bases. Germline V CDR1 and CDR2: SEHNR, FQNEAQ (reference sequence).

V and J are TRBV11-2 and TRBJ2-2, with D unresolved. The CDR3 totals 12 residues. V lost 6 bases, J lost 5 bases, and 7 bases lay in between. Germline CDR1 and CDR2: SGHAT and FQNNGV. CDR3 sequence (DNA): TGTGCCAGCAGTTTCTTTACCGGGGAGCTGTTTTTT. It yields the protein CASSFFTGELFF.

There are a few counts of this clonotype. Just one base apart from a much larger clone, this may be a read error. V is TRBV7-3 and J is TRBJ2-2; D is undetermined. Trimming left V 2 bases short and J 1 base short, with 5 bases between. The CDR3 is 14 residues long. Per germline, CDR1 SGHTA and CDR2 FQGTGA. For the CDR3, the DNA is TGTGCCAGCAGCTTAGACGGGAACACCGGGGAGCTGTTTTTT. It yields the protein CASSLDGNTGELFF.

The chain uses TRBV4-1 and TRBJ2-7; 9 nucleotides match TRBD1. The CDR3 has 17 residues. With V trimmed by 1 base and J by 1 base, 8 bases remained unmatched. Germline assignment: CDR1 MGHRA and CDR2 YSYEKL. The CDR3 bases are TGCGCCAGCAGCCAAGGCCGAGGGACAGGGATGTCCTACGAGCAGTACTTC. Amino acid sequence: CASSQGRGTGMSYEQYF.

The chain joins TRBV12-3 or TRBV12-4 to TRBJ1-2, with 7 bases that match TRBD1. Losses at the gene ends were 7 bases for V and 1 base for J; bases not matched to a gene: 6. This CDR3 contains 14 residues. CDR3 sequence (DNA): TGTGCCAGCATTCTACAGGGGTATAACTATGGCTACACCTTC. This translates into CASILQGYNYGYTF.

This clonotype was counted at least ten times. The chain recombines TRBV12-3 or TRBV12-4 with TRBJ2-1; a weak D match, TRBD1 (5 bases). The CDR3 is 16 residues long. Trimming removed 4 bases from V and 8 bases from J, with 21 bases in between. This chain's CDR3 is CASSSSPFGRVDEQFF. The CDR3 nucleotides are TGTGCCAGCAGTTCAAGCCCCTTTGGCAGGGTCGATGAGCAGTTCTTC.

The gene calls are TRBV4-2 and TRBJ2-4, with TRBD2 identical over 12 bases. V shed 0 bases, J shed 3 bases, and the junction held 12 bases outside the gene matches. Per germline, CDR1 LGHNA and CDR2 YNFKEQ. This CDR3 is built from 20 residues. CDR3 sequence: CASSQETSGRPSRGKNIQYF. The DNA of the CDR3 is TGTGCCAGCAGCCAAGAAACTAGCGGGAGGCCCAGCCGGGGCAAAAACATTCAGTACTTC.

In this sample, this clonotype turned up many times. The genes are TRBV7-6 and TRBJ2-2, with D uncertain. The CDR3 contains 16 residues. Trimming took off 1 base at V and 0 bases at J, with 9 bases between the two ends. Germline V gene data show CDR1 as SGHVS and CDR2 as FNYEAQ. CDR3 region: CASSLGVSPNTGELFF. The CDR3 DNA reads as TGTGCCAGCAGCTTAGGTGTCAGCCCGAACACCGGGGAGCTGTTTTTT.

This clonotype was seen ten or more times. The chain combines TRBV12-3 or TRBV12-4 with TRBJ1-2, with 8 positions matching TRBD1. The CDR3 totals 15 residues. V lost 2 bases to trimming and J lost 2 bases; unmatched junction nucleotides: 4. CDR3 bases: TGTGCCAGCAGTTTAACGGACAGGGTGAACTATGGCTACACCTTC. As protein: CASSLTDRVNYGYTF.

The V and J genes are TRBV7-2 and TRBJ1-6; a weak D match, TRBD1 (6 bases). Per germline, CDR1 SGHTA and CDR2 FQGNSA. The CDR3 sequence is 18 residues long. V was trimmed by 5 bases and J by 0 bases, leaving 17 bases between them. In nucleotides, the CDR3 is TGTGCCAGCAGCCCAGGGGTCCTTTTGAGCTCCTATAATTCACCCCTCCACTTT. It specifies CASSPGVLLSSYNSPLHF.

There are many counts of this clonotype. CDR3 nucleotide sequence: TGTGCCAGCAGTCCCCATGAGGGCTACGAGCAGTACTTC. Translating it yields CASSPHEGYEQYF. The chain carries TRBV7-2 and TRBJ2-7; D possibly corresponds to TRBD2 (5 bases). V was pared by 6 bases and J by 3 bases, with 12 bases between. Germline CDR1 and CDR2: SGHTA and FQGNSA. This CDR3 spans 13 amino acids.

In this sample, this clonotype turned up many times. This sequence joins TRBV7-9 and TRBJ2-1; TRBD2 might be the D (6 bases). CDR3 length: 20 residues. The V end lost 0 bases, the J end lost 0 bases, and 21 bases lay between the germline ends. Looked up from germline, CDR1 is SEHNR and CDR2 is FQNEAQ (reference sequence). CDR3 nucleotide sequence: TGTGCCAGCAGCTTAGCGCTAGCGATGATCTCAGGCGGCTCCTACAATGAGCAGTTCTTC. This encodes CASSLALAMISGGSYNEQFF.

This clonotype was detected ten times or more. This rearrangement joins TRBV12-3 or TRBV12-4 to TRBJ2-1; 9 nucleotides match TRBD2. CDR3 length: 19 residues. V trimming: 4 bases; J trimming: 2 bases; junction bases outside the gene matches: 15. The chain's CDR3 is CASSSTSGYSSPTYNEQFF. The CDR3 DNA follows: TGTGCCAGCAGTTCGACTAGCGGTTATTCCTCACCAACCTACAATGAGCAGTTCTTC.

This clonotype was recorded at least ten times. J is TRBJ2-1 and V is TRBV7-9, with D uncertain. Germline CDR1 and CDR2: SEHNR and FQNEAQ (reference sequence). V gave up 4 bases and J gave up 12 bases, with 10 bases separating them. The CDR3 spans 11 residues. The CDR3, as DNA: TGTGCCAGCAGCTCACTACCGAGGCAGTTCTTC. It yields the protein CASSSLPRQFF.

This clonotype came up many times. V and J are TRBV6-2 or TRBV6-3 and TRBJ2-7, with D unclear. Germline loops: CDR1 MNHEY, CDR2 SVGEGT. Trimming stripped 10 bases from V and 1 base from J, with 8 bases between. This CDR3 contains 11 residues. CDR3 coding DNA: TGTGCCACCACCCGGTCCTACGAGCAGTACTTC. Amino acid sequence: CATTRSYEQYF.

This clonotype came up many times. The chain uses TRBV27 and TRBJ2-7, with D maybe TRBD1 (6 bases). The CDR3 runs to 15 residues. Germline loops: CDR1 MNHEY, CDR2 SMNVEV (reference sequence). V lost 5 bases to trimming and J lost 3 bases, with 17 bases between them. CDR3 sequence: CASSPQMDSVYEQYF. As DNA, the CDR3 is TGTGCCAGCAGTCCTCAAATGGACAGCGTCTACGAGCAGTACTTC.

The genes are TRBV19 and TRBJ2-2, with 9 bases aligning to TRBD2. V trimming: 2 bases; J trimming: 1 base; junction bases outside the gene matches: 2. Germline V gene data show CDR1 as LNHDA and CDR2 as SQIVND (reference sequence). This CDR3 is built from 16 residues. Here the CDR3 DNA reads TGTGCCAGTAGTATACTAGCGGGGAAGAACACCGGGGAGCTGTTTTTT. This translates into CASSILAGKNTGELFF.

This clonotype was observed at least ten times. V gene TRBV2 combines with J gene TRBJ2-7, with 8 bases fitting TRBD1. The trim removed 6 bases at V and 3 bases at J, leaving 7 bases unmatched. The CDR3 covers 14 residues. Germline V CDR1 and CDR2: SNHLY, FYNNEI. The CDR3 here is CASRGDRLDYEQYF. The CDR3 coding sequence is TGTGCCAGCAGGGGGGACAGGTTAGACTACGAGCAGTACTTC.